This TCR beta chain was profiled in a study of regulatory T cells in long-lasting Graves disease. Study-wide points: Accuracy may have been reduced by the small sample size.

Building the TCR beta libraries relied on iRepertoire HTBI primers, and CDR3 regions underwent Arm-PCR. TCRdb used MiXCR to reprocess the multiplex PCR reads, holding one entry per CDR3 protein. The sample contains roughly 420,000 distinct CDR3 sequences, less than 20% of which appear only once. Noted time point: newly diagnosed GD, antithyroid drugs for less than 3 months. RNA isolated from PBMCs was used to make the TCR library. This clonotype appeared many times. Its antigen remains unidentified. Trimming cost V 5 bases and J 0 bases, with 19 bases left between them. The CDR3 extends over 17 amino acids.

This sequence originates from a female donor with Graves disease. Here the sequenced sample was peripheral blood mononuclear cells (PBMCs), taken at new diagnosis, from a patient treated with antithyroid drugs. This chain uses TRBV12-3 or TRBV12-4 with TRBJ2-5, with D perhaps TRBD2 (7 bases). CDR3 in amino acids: CASSGKSRGGYQETQYF. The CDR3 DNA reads TGTGCCAGCAGTGGGAAATCTAGGGGGGGATACCAAGAGACCCAGTACTTC.